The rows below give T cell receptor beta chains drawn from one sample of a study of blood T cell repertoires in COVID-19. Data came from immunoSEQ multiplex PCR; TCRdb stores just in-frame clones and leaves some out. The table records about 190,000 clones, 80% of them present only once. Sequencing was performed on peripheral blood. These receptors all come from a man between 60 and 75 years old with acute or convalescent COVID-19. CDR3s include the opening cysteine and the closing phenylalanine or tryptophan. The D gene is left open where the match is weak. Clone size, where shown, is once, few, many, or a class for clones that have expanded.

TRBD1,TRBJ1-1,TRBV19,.,TGTGCCAGTAGTATAGGGTCTGCAGGGGGAAACACTGAAGCTTTCTTT,CASSIGSAGGNTEAFF
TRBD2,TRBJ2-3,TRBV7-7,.,TGTGCTAGCAGCGTACTAGCGGGGGGGATGGCAGATACGCAGTATTTT,CASSVLAGGMADTQYF
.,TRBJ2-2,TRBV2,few,TGTGCCAGCAGTGAAATAGCTGCCGGGGAGCTGTTTTTT,CASSEIAAGELFF
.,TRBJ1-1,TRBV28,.,TGTGCCAGCCCCCCTGGAAGGGGGAGACTGAACACTGAAGCTTTCTTT,CASPPGRGRLNTEAFF
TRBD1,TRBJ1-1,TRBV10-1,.,TGCGCCAGCAGACCGGTGAGGGGGCGGATAAACACTGAAGCTTTCTTT,CASRPVRGRINTEAFF
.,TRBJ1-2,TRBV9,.,TGTGCCAGCAGCGTAGGGGTGGGAGAAGAGAGCTTC,CASSVGVGEESF
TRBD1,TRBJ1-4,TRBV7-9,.,TGTGCCAGCAGCTCCCGACAGGGCCTAAATGAAAAACTGTTTTTT,CASSSRQGLNEKLFF
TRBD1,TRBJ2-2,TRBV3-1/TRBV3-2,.,TGTGCCAGCAACGGGGGACAGGGGTTAAGCACCGGGGAGCTGTTTTTT,CASNGGQGLSTGELFF
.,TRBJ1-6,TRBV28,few,TGTGCCAGCAGTTTTCCCCATATGGGAGATTCACCCCTCCACTTT,CASSFPHMGDSPLHF
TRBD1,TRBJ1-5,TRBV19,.,TGTGCCAGTAGTGACAGGGGGCCTAGCAATCAGCCCCAGCATTTT,CASSDRGPSNQPQHF
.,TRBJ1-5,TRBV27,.,TGTGCCAGCAGTTTAGGAACTAACAGCAATCAGCCCCAGCATTTT,CASSLGTNSNQPQHF
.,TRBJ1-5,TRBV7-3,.,TGTGCCAGCAGCTTAACGTCTGGAGGGGTAACCCAGTTAGGACAGCCCCAGCATTTT,CASSLTSGGVTQLGQPQHF
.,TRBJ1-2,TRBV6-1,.,TGTGCCAGCAGTGAAGCGAGGGGGGGCGTGTATGGCTACACCTTC,CASSEARGGVYGYTF
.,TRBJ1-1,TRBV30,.,TGTGCCTGGAGTAGACACAAGAACACTGAAGCTTTCTTT,CAWSRHKNTEAFF
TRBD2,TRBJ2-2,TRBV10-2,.,TGCGCCAGCACCCATCCGGGACTAGCGGGCCCCGGGCAGCTGTTTTTT,CASTHPGLAGPGQLFF
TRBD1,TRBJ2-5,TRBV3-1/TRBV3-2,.,TGTGCCAGCCTAGGGGGCTTAGAGACCCAGTACTTC,CASLGGLETQYF
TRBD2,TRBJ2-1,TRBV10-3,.,TGTGCCATCAGTGAGTCTGCTCTAGCGGGGGACAATGAGCAGTTCTTC,CAISESALAGDNEQFF
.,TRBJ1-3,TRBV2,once,TGTGCCAGCGGAATTTTAGTAGGGACAAAGGTTGGAAACACCATATATTTT,CASGILVGTKVGNTIYF
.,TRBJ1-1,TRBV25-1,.,TGTGCCAGCAGCGAATACGGGACAAAGAACACTGAAGCTTTCTTT,CASSEYGTKNTEAFF
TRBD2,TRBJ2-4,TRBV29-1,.,TGCAGCGTAGAACCTCCCGGGACTAGCAGAAACATTCAGTACTTC,CSVEPPGTSRNIQYF
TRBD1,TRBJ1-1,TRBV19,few,TGTGCCAGTAGTCCCCGGACAGGGGGACCCACTGAAGCTTTCTTT,CASSPRTGGPTEAFF
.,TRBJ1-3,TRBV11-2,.,TGTGCCAGCAGCTTAGGTCCAGGAAACACCATATATTTT,CASSLGPGNTIYF
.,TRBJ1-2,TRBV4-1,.,TGCGCCAGCAGCCAAGTCGAGTGGCAGGGGCCTTTCTATGGCTACACCTTC,CASSQVEWQGPFYGYTF
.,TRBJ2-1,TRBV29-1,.,TGCAGCGCCGAGGACAGTAACGCCTACAATGAGCAGTTCTTC,CSAEDSNAYNEQFF
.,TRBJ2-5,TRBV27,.,TGTGCCAGCAGTTCCACATCCTTAGGCAGGGAAGGGGAGACCCAGTACTTC,CASSSTSLGREGETQYF
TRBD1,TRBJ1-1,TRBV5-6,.,TGTGCCAGCAGCTTGGCCAATACAGGGGGGTCCGCTGAAGCTTTCTTT,CASSLANTGGSAEAFF
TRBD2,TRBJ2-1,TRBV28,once,TGTGCCAGCAGTCGGACTAGCGGGGGGGAGGATGAGCAGTTCTTC,CASSRTSGGEDEQFF
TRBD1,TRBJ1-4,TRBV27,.,TGTGCCAGCAGTCCTCAGGGGGCGTTTAATGAAAAACTGTTTTTT,CASSPQGAFNEKLFF
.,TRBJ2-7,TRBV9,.,TGTGCCAGCAGCGACGGCTCCTACGAGCAGTACTTC,CASSDGSYEQYF
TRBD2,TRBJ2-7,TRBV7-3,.,TGTGCCAGCAGCCAGGGACTAGCGCCGTACGAGCAGTACTTC,CASSQGLAPYEQYF